This T cell receptor beta chain was recorded in a study of blood T cell repertoires in COVID-19. The overall study: Nucleic acid was either cDNA or gDNA, and it came from T cells, B-cell-depleted T cells, or PBMCs.

This CDR3 region has 14 residues. Germline CDR1 is ENHRY and CDR2 is SYGVKD. The V gene end was trimmed by 6 bases and the J gene end by 3 bases; junction bases not matched to a gene: 6. Sequencing used immunoSEQ multiplex PCR; TCRdb keeps in-frame clones, though not all of them. The sample yields some 240,000 clones, roughly 84% seen once. Sequencing was performed on peripheral blood. This clonotype was sampled from a woman aged 40 to 55 who had recovered from COVID-19. V and J are TRBV10-3 and TRBJ1-2; 8 bases fit TRBD1. In DNA form, the CDR3 reads TGTGCCATCAGGTCAGGGGGCTTGGACTATGGCTACACCTTC. Its protein product is CAIRSGGLDYGYTF.